The source of this T cell receptor beta chain is a study of T cells in Graves' hyperthyroidism and ophthalmopathy. Overall study results and limits: In blood, most of the thyroid clonotypes expanded above 0.001 were also present.

The source material, RNA transcripts, was used to amplify TCR beta CDR3 regions. The HTBI set primed first-round TCR CDR3 RT-PCR. TCRdb analysed the multiplex PCR reads with MiXCR anew, one entry per CDR3 protein. The sample carries fewer than 850,000 distinct CDR3 sequences, roughly 17% recorded once. Per the germline V gene, CDR1 is MNHEY and CDR2 is SMNVEV (reference sequence). The CDR3 spans 18 residues. Trimming took 5 bases from V and 3 from J; bases not matched to a gene: 10. There are many counts of this clonotype. Antigen unknown. When ophthalmopathy did not progress within 18 months, Graves' hyperthyroidism was considered stable. Patients aged 18 to 65 had newly diagnosed hyperthyroidism that had lasted under 2 months. PBMCs were obtained from over 8.5 ml fresh peripheral blood.

The chain has TRBV27 and TRBJ2-2, with TRBD1 identical over 12 bases. This sequence was found in a man in his forties or fifties with Graves' hyperthyroidism. The sequenced sample consisted of blood. The CDR3 sequence: CASSHRDRGRYDTGELFF. The CDR3 DNA reads as TGTGCCAGCAGTCACCGGGACAGGGGGCGATATGACACCGGGGAGCTGTTTTTT.